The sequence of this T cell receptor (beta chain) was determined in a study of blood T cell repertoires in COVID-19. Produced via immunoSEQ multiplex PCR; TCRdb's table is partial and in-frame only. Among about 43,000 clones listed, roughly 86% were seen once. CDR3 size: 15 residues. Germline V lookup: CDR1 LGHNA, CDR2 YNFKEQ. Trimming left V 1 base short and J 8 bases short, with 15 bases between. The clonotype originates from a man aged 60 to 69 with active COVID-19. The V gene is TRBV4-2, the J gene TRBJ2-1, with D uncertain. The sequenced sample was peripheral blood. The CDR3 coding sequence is TGTGCCAGCAGCCAAGGTGGGCTCCAATCCGATGAGCAGTTCTTC. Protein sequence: CASSQGGLQSDEQFF.